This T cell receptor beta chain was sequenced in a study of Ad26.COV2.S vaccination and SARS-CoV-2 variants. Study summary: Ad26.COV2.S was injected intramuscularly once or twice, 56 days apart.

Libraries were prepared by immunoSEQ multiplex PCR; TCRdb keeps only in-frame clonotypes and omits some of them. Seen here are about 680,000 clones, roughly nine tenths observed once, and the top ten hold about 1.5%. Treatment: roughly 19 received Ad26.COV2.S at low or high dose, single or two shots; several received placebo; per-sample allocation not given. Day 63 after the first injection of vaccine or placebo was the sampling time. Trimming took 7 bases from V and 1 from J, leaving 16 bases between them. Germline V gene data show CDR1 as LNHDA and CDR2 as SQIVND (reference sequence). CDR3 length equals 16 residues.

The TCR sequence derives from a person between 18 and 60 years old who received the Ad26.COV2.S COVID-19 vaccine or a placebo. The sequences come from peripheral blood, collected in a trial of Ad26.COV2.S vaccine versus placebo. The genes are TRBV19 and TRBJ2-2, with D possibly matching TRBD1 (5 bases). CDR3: CASTSIGQGNTGELFF. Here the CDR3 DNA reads TGTGCCAGTACTTCTATAGGTCAGGGGAACACCGGGGAGCTGTTTTTT.